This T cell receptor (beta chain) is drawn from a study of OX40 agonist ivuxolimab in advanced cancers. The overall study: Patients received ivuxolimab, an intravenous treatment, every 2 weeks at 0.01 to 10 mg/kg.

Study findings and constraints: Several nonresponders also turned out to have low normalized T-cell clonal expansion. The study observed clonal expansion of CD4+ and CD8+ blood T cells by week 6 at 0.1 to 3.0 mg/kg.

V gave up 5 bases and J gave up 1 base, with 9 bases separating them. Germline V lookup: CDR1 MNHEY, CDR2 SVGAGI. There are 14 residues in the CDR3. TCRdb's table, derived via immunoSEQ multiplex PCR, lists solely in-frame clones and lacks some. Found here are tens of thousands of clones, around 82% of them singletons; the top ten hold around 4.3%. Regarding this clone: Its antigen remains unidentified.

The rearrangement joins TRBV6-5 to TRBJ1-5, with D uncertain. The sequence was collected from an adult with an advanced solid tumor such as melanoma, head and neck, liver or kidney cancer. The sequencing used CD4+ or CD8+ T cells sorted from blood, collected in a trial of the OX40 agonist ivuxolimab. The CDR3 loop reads CASSLTVSNQPQHF. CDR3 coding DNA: TGTGCCAGCAGTCTGACGGTGAGCAATCAGCCCCAGCATTTT.